These 11 T cell receptor beta chains share one sample of origin, sequenced in a study of T cell changes during pregnancy in multiple sclerosis. Some clones are missing from TCRdb's copy, which holds only in-frame ones; the method was immunoSEQ multiplex PCR. This table has fewer than 90,000 clones, over 85% appearing once. The material was peripheral blood, obtained after pregnancy. The source is a female donor in good health, enrolled as a control in a pregnancy study.

The rearrangement joins TRBV19 to TRBJ2-1, with a tentative D call TRBD2 (5 bases). CDR3 length: 15 amino acids. V lost 2 bases, J lost 2 bases, and 10 bases lay in between. The germline V gene has CDR1 LNHDA and CDR2 SQIVND (reference sequence). CDR3 sequence reads: CASSISAEAYNEQFF. In nucleotides, the CDR3 is TGTGCCAGTAGTATATCGGCGGAGGCCTACAATGAGCAGTTCTTC.

This clone was counted once. The V call is TRBV4-1, the J call TRBJ2-1, with 7 bases identical to TRBD2. The CDR3 runs 14 residues. J gave up 5 bases and V 4 bases, and 5 bases lay outside the gene matches. Germline lookup yields CDR1 MGHRA and CDR2 YSYEKL. The CDR3 loop is CASSPGGTNNEQFF. For the CDR3, the DNA is TGCGCCAGCAGCCCAGGAGGGACTAACAATGAGCAGTTCTTC.

The chain links TRBV27 to TRBJ2-3; 8 bases map to TRBD2. Germline trimming cut 6 bases from V and 0 bases from J; bases unmatched to any gene: 8. Germline V gene lookup returns CDR1 MNHEY and CDR2 SMNVEV (reference sequence). CDR3 size: 16 residues. CDR3 protein: CASSTTSGSSTDTQYF. The CDR3, as DNA: TGTGCCAGCAGCACTACTAGCGGTTCTAGCACAGATACGCAGTATTTT.

This chain joins TRBV5-1 and TRBJ2-2; 7 bases line up with TRBD1. The germline V gene encodes CDR1 SGHRS and CDR2 YFSETQ. The ends lost 7 bases at V and 0 bases at J; junction bases unmatched: 6. This CDR3 has 15 amino acids. CDR3 nucleotides: TGCGCCAGCGCCAAGGACAGGTCGAACACCGGGGAGCTGTTTTTT. Amino acids: CASAKDRSNTGELFF.

For this clone: The junction does not match germline at one end; this may be a read error. The rearrangement joins TRBV7-7 to TRBJ2-1; TRBD2 matches at 8 bases. The germline CDR1 and CDR2 sequences are SSHAT and FNYEAQ (reference sequence). The CDR3 length is 16 residues. CDR3: CASSPLISGAYNEQFF. The DNA of the CDR3 is TGTGCTAGCAGCCCTCTGATTAGCGGGGCGTACAATGAGCAGTTCTTC.

The rearrangement uses TRBV27 and TRBJ2-1; TRBD2 matches at 11 bases. Per germline, CDR1 MNHEY and CDR2 SMNVEV (reference sequence). Trimming took 3 bases from V and 6 from J; bases not matched to a gene: 7. CDR3 length: 16 amino acids. The CDR3 bases are TGTGCCAGCAGTTTCGGACTAGCGGGTCCTTTCAATGAGCAGTTCTTC. Its translation: CASSFGLAGPFNEQFF.

V gene TRBV19 combines with J gene TRBJ2-3, with 14 bases that match TRBD2. Germline V gene data show CDR1 as LNHDA and CDR2 as SQIVND (reference sequence). J lost 3 bases, V lost 5 bases, and 4 bases had no gene match. This CDR3 spans 16 amino acids. Here the CDR3 DNA reads TGTGCCAGTAGTCCCGGGACTAGCGGGAGAACAGATACGCAGTATTTT. Its protein product is CASSPGTSGRTDTQYF.

The rearrangement uses TRBV2 and TRBJ1-2; perhaps TRBD1 as D (5 bases). This CDR3 contains 13 residues. The germline gives CDR1 SNHLY, CDR2 FYNNEI. Deletions cut 3 bases from V and 6 bases from J, with 11 bases between. CDR3 sequence: CASSEGLIDGYTF. DNA for the CDR3: TGTGCCAGCAGTGAGGGACTCATCGATGGCTACACCTTC.

This clone has a single count. At one end the junction does not follow the germline gene, possibly because of a read error. This chain uses TRBV7-7 with TRBJ2-1, with unresolved D. CDR3 length: 15 residues. CDR1 is SSHAT and CDR2 is FNYEAQ in the germline V gene (reference sequence). Here the CDR3 DNA reads TGTGCTAGCAGCCTCTTTCCCGGTCCCTACAATGAGCAGTTCTTC. It specifies CASSLFPGPYNEQFF.

The CDR3 loop reads CASIDPTRELYNEQFF. DNA of the CDR3: TGTGCCAGCATCGACCCCACGAGGGAGCTTTACAATGAGCAGTTCTTC. V gene TRBV2 combines with J gene TRBJ2-1; tentatively, D is TRBD2 (5 bases). The CDR3 totals 16 residues. The V and J ends lost 7 bases and 4 bases respectively, with 20 bases between them. CDR1 is SNHLY and CDR2 is FYNNEI in the germline V gene.

This clone showed up just once. This sample also contains other DNA sequences that code for the same CDR3. The chain combines TRBV5-1 with TRBJ2-1, with TRBD2 matching over 7 bases. J was trimmed by 3 bases and V by 3 bases; bases with no gene match: 3. This CDR3 spans 14 amino acids. Germline assignment: CDR1 SGHRS and CDR2 YFSETQ. DNA of the CDR3: TGCGCCAGCAGCTCCTCGGGGGGCTACAATGAGCAGTTCTTC. Translating gives CASSSSGGYNEQFF.